The 7 T cell receptor beta chains listed next were all sequenced from one sample in a study of human T cells and chemical hapten exposure. As for time point: patch test 1, 2 weeks after DPC sensitization. Treatment in this sample: therapeutic diphenylcyclopropenone sensitization with weekly scalp DPC. TCRdb passed the RACE reads through MiXCR, listing each CDR3 protein once. The sample comprises roughly 360,000 distinct CDR3 sequences, about 4.8% of which are singletons, and approximately 2.3% rests with the top ten. Sequences were derived from whole blood, sampled in connection with sensitization to the hapten diphenylcyclopropenone (DPC). The receptors stem from a woman between 50 and 59 years old with alopecia areata. Some clones in this sample may be carry-over from other donors' samples.

The J gene is TRBJ2-2, the V gene TRBV30, with TRBD1 as a possible D gene (7 bases). The CDR3 runs 15 residues. Per germline, CDR1 GTSNPN and CDR2 SVGIG (reference sequence). V dropped 7 bases and J dropped 0 bases, with 15 bases sitting between them. The CDR3 DNA is TGTGCCTACAACGCGGGGACAGCGAACACCGGGGAGCTGTTTTTT. Amino acid sequence: CAYNAGTANTGELFF.

There are many counts of this clonotype. The V gene is TRBV11-2, the J gene TRBJ2-3; D is unclear. Germline V CDR1 and CDR2: SGHAT, FQNNGV. Trimming pared 0 bases from V and 5 bases from J, leaving 15 bases between. This CDR3 is 16 amino acids long. The CDR3 DNA is TGTGCCAGCAGCTTAGATCAACGAGAATTCCAAGATACGCAGTATTTT. Amino acid sequence: CASSLDQREFQDTQYF.

The V gene is TRBV20-1, the J gene TRBJ2-6; TRBD1 agrees at 9 bases. The CDR3 extends over 14 amino acids. V trimming: 8 bases; J trimming: 1 base; junction bases outside the gene matches: 3. CDR1 and CDR2 from the germline V gene are DFQATT and SNEGSKA (reference sequence). CDR3 nucleotides: TGCAGTACACAGGGGGCGTCTGGGGCCAACGTCCTGACTTTC. It yields the protein CSTQGASGANVLTF.

This clonotype was recorded many times. This chain links TRBV20-1 with TRBJ2-1, with 11 bases lining up with TRBD2. CDR3 size: 15 residues. The germline V gene encodes CDR1 DFQATT and CDR2 SNEGSKA (reference sequence). V shed 5 bases, J shed 4 bases, and the junction held 7 bases outside the gene matches. CDR3 in DNA: TGCAGTGCTGACCGACTAGCGGGAATTTACAATGAGCAGTTCTTC. Its protein product is CSADRLAGIYNEQFF.

This clonotype occurred a few times. This chain links TRBV20-1 with TRBJ1-2, with D hard to call. The CDR3 spans 13 residues. Trimming took off 6 bases at V and 5 bases at J, with 16 bases between the two ends. Germline V lookup: CDR1 DFQATT, CDR2 SNEGSKA (reference sequence). The CDR3 DNA reads TGCAGTGCGACACCCCAGGAGTCGTATGGCTACACCTTC. Residues: CSATPQESYGYTF.

This clonotype occurred many times. The chain couples TRBV7-6 to TRBJ1-2; 8 positions agree with TRBD1. CDR1 SGHVS and CDR2 FNYEAQ come from the germline V gene. V lost 5 bases, J lost 10 bases, and 9 bases stayed unmatched. The CDR3 totals 13 residues. For the CDR3, the DNA is TGTGCCAGCAGCCCCGGACAGGGTGGGATCTACACCTTC. It codes for CASSPGQGGIYTF.

This clonotype was counted ten times or more. This chain uses TRBV5-6 with TRBJ1-4; D gene ambiguous. This CDR3 comprises 13 residues. Between the trimmed V and J ends, which lost 4 bases and 7 bases, there was a span of 11 bases. Germline V CDR1 and CDR2: SGHDT, YYEEEE. Here the CDR3 DNA reads TGTGCCAGCAGCGGAGACGGAATTGAAAAACTGTTTTTT. Protein: CASSGDGIEKLFF. Drawing the rest from reference TRBV5-6 and TRBJ1-4, the complete variable domain is DAGVTQSPTHLIKTRGQQVTLRCSPKSGHDTVSWYQQALGQGPQFIFQYYEEEERQRGNFPDRFSGHQFPNYSSELNVNALLLGDSALYLCASSGDGIEKLFFGSGTQLSVL.